The next 22 T cell receptor beta chains were all read from a single sample in a study of T cell responses to AZD1222 COVID-19 vaccine. Method: immunoSEQ multiplex PCR; TCRdb's copy keeps in-frame clones and lacks some. The data show some 81,000 clones, under 95% seen once. The sequences come from peripheral blood, collected 28 days after the second AZD1222 dose. Source of these receptors: an adult who received the AZD1222 COVID-19 vaccine.

The chain uses TRBV7-8 and TRBJ1-5, with a possible D match to TRBD1 (6 bases). The CDR3 contains 14 residues. Germline V gene lookup returns CDR1 SGHVS and CDR2 FQNEAQ. The germline V and J ends were trimmed by 5 bases and 2 bases, with 10 bases remaining between them. CDR3 nucleotide sequence: TGTGCCAGCAGCGCCACAGGGCGCAATCAGCCCCAGCATTTT. Residues: CASSATGRNQPQHF.

V and J are TRBV2 and TRBJ1-2, with D perhaps TRBD1 (6 bases). With 4 bases removed from V and 6 bases from J, the gap between germline ends came to 18 bases. CDR1 is SNHLY, CDR2 FYNNEI, per germline. The CDR3 runs 15 residues. CDR3 DNA sequence: TGTGCCAGCAGTGTAATTCCCGTACAGGGTAATGGCTACACCTTC. Translation gives CASSVIPVQGNGYTF.

The V gene is TRBV27, the J gene TRBJ1-4, with D perhaps matching TRBD1 (5 bases). Trimming shortened V by 2 bases and J by 7 bases, and 8 bases separated the two germline ends. The germline V gene encodes CDR1 MNHEY and CDR2 SMNVEV (reference sequence). The CDR3 totals 13 residues. The CDR3 DNA reads as TGTGCCAGCAGTTTAGGGGGGTCTGAAAAACTGTTTTTT. Translating gives CASSLGGSEKLFF. Combining the CDR3 with reference TRBV27 and TRBJ1-4 gives the whole variable domain EAQVTQNPRYLITVTGKKLTVTCSQNMNHEYMSWYRQDPGLGLRQIYYSMNVEVTDKGDVPEGYKVSRKEKRNFPLILESPSPNQTSLYFCASSLGGSEKLFFGSGTQLSVL.

This clone was counted a single time. The chain is built from TRBV7-3 and TRBJ2-1; 8 positions agree with TRBD1. Looked up from germline, CDR1 is SGHTA and CDR2 is FQGTGA. This CDR3 region has 14 residues. V gave up 5 bases and J gave up 10 bases; unmatched junction bases: 10. The CDR3 DNA reads as TGTGCCAGCAGCACCAGGGGACAGGCGGGCGAGCAGTTCTTC. Its protein is CASSTRGQAGEQFF.

The rearrangement joins TRBV19 to TRBJ2-2, with TRBD2 matching 7 bases. Germline CDR1 and CDR2: LNHDA and SQIVND (reference sequence). The junction had 14 bases not matched to a gene; V was cut back by 10 bases and J by 0 bases. This CDR3 has 17 residues. This CDR3 reads CATPAPSGRPNTGELFF. The CDR3 coding sequence is TGTGCCACCCCGGCCCCTAGCGGTAGACCGAACACCGGGGAGCTGTTTTTT.

V usage is TRBV11-2 and J usage is TRBJ2-2; D could derive from TRBD1 or TRBD2 (5 bases each). This CDR3 spans 15 amino acids. V lost 4 bases to trimming and J lost 1 base, with 10 bases between them. Germline V CDR1 and CDR2: SGHAT, FQNNGV. The CDR3 here is CASSYWGKNTGELFF. For the CDR3, the DNA is TGTGCCAGCAGCTATTGGGGGAAGAACACCGGGGAGCTGTTTTTT.

This clone has a single count. The CDR3 DNA is TGTGCCAGCAGCACCCAGGCAGGCGGGAGTCTTTCTCGGAAGTTCTTC. As protein: CASSTQAGGSLSRKFF. The chain joins TRBV5-4 to TRBJ2-1, with 7 bases fitting TRBD2. The CDR3 totals 16 residues. Per the germline V gene, CDR1 is SGHNT and CDR2 is YYREEE (reference sequence). After removal of 4 bases from V and 14 bases from J, the junction contained 21 bases not matched to a gene.

Concerning this clone: Other DNA variants within this sample encode the same CDR3. The J gene is TRBJ1-5, the V gene TRBV19, with TRBD1 matching 7 bases. V was clipped by 6 bases and J by 5 bases; unmatched bases: 4. CDR1 and CDR2 (germline): LNHDA, SQIVND (reference sequence). This CDR3 contains 13 residues. CDR3: CASSPDRDQPQHF. In DNA form, the CDR3 reads TGTGCCAGTAGCCCTGACAGGGATCAGCCCCAGCATTTT.

The chain links TRBV3-1 (or the pseudogene TRBV3-2) to TRBJ1-2, with 7 bases matching TRBD1. The CDR3 is made up of 18 amino acids. V was pared by 2 bases and J by 4 bases, with 16 bases of the junction left unmatched. Germline V gene sequence: CDR1 LGHDT, CDR2 YNNKEL (reference sequence). CDR3 residues: CASSQIRDRKKRGYGYTF. The CDR3, as DNA: TGTGCCAGCAGCCAAATCCGGGACAGAAAAAAACGTGGCTATGGCTACACCTTC.

The J gene is TRBJ2-1, the V gene TRBV7-3, with 8 bases aligning to TRBD2. This CDR3 region has 12 residues. V shed 10 bases, J shed 6 bases, and the junction held 5 bases outside the gene matches. The germline V gene encodes CDR1 SGHTA and CDR2 FQGTGA. The CDR3 loop is CATGTRGNEQFF. The CDR3 nucleotides are TGTGCCACCGGGACTAGAGGCAATGAGCAGTTCTTC.

The chain combines TRBV4-1 with TRBJ1-3; maybe TRBD1 (6 bases). Germline CDR1 is MGHRA and CDR2 is YSYEKL. The CDR3 runs 17 residues. Trimming pared 3 bases from V and 0 bases from J, leaving 15 bases between. CDR3 bases: TGCGCCAGCAGCCACACGATACGGGGGGCCTCTGGAAACACCATATATTTT. Its translation: CASSHTIRGASGNTIYF.

The chain carries TRBV12-3 or TRBV12-4 and TRBJ1-2; D call uncertain. The CDR3 is 13 amino acids. Trimming took 6 bases from V and 7 from J, leaving 15 bases between them. The CDR3 loop reads CASSRLDMLGYTF. CDR3 bases: TGTGCCAGCAGCCGACTCGACATGCTTGGCTACACCTTC.

The gene calls are TRBV18 and TRBJ1-2; 7 bases align to TRBD1. The CDR3 sequence is 15 residues long. CDR1 is KGHSH and CDR2 is LQKENI in the germline V gene. V lost 3 bases, J lost 3 bases, and 7 bases stayed unmatched. The CDR3 spells CASSPETGTDYGYTF. DNA for the CDR3: TGTGCCAGCTCACCGGAAACCGGGACAGACTATGGCTACACCTTC.

J is TRBJ1-1 and V is TRBV19; the match to TRBD1 covers 9 bases. Germline assignment: CDR1 LNHDA and CDR2 SQIVND (reference sequence). The CDR3 runs 17 residues. V lost 3 bases, J lost 0 bases, and 8 bases stayed unmatched. CDR3 loop: CASSIGTGIPMNTEAFF. CDR3 coding DNA: TGTGCCAGTAGTATCGGGACAGGGATCCCCATGAACACTGAAGCTTTCTTT.

The rearrangement uses TRBV5-8 and TRBJ1-2; TRBD1 matches at 7 bases. In germline, CDR1 is SGHTS, CDR2 YDEGEE. The CDR3 spans 14 residues. V shed 3 bases and J 8 bases; nucleotides not matched to a gene: 10. CDR3 DNA sequence: TGTGCCAGCAGCTCCCTCGGAAGGGGGCGAGGCTACACCTTC. As protein: CASSSLGRGRGYTF. Supplemented by reference TRBV5-8 and TRBJ1-2, the full variable domain reads EAGVTQSPTHLIKTRGQQATLRCSPISGHTSVYWYQQALGLGLQFLLWYDEGEERNRGNFPPRFSGRQFPNYSSELNVNALELEDSALYLCASSSLGRGRGYTFGSGTRLTVV.

This clone was counted a few times. V gene TRBV27 combines with J gene TRBJ2-3; no reliable D call. Looked up from germline, CDR1 is MNHEY and CDR2 is SMNVEV (reference sequence). This CDR3 comprises 12 residues. V lost 6 bases to trimming and J lost 5 bases, with 9 bases between them. The CDR3 reads CASRRSEDTQYF. The CDR3 DNA is TGTGCCAGCAGACGGTCAGAAGATACGCAGTATTTT.

V is TRBV19 and J is TRBJ2-1, with 7 bases matching TRBD1. The CDR3 has 14 residues. Germline CDR1 and CDR2: LNHDA and SQIVND (reference sequence). Trimming at V came to 6 bases and at J to 4 bases, leaving 6 bases not matched to a gene. DNA of the CDR3: TGTGCCAGTAGACACGGGACAGTTTACAATGAGCAGTTCTTC. Residues: CASRHGTVYNEQFF.

A note on this clone: One end of the junction does not line up with germline, which may come from a read error. This chain uses TRBV7-7 with TRBJ2-1; possible D gene TRBD1, 6 bases. Germline CDR1 SSHAT, CDR2 FNYEAQ (reference sequence). This CDR3 spans 15 amino acids. In nucleotides, the CDR3 is TGTGCTAGCAGCTTAGTACAGGGCAAGTACAATGAGCAGTTCTTC. Residues: CASSLVQGKYNEQFF.

The chain links TRBV14 to TRBJ1-2; D is uncertain. Deletions cut 0 bases from V and 4 bases from J, with 12 bases between. This CDR3 comprises 15 residues. Germline V gene data show CDR1 as SGHDN and CDR2 as FVKESK. This CDR3 reads CASSQDIGQTYGYTF. The CDR3 DNA reads TGTGCCAGCAGCCAAGATATAGGGCAGACCTATGGCTACACCTTC.

The V and J genes are TRBV5-4 and TRBJ1-1; a possible D gene is TRBD1 (5 bases). Trimming shortened V by 3 bases and J by 10 bases, and 13 bases separated the two germline ends. Germline V lookup: CDR1 SGHNT, CDR2 YYREEE (reference sequence). The CDR3 is 12 amino acids. This chain's CDR3 is CASSSGIRGAFF. In nucleotides, the CDR3 is TGTGCCAGCAGCTCAGGGATTAGAGGAGCTTTCTTT.

The count of this clone is one. The J gene is TRBJ1-1, the V gene TRBV3-1 (or the pseudogene TRBV3-2), with D tentatively TRBD1 (6 bases). Trimming took 0 bases from V and 0 from J, leaving 11 bases between them. CDR3 size: 16 residues. Germline V gene data show CDR1 as LGHDT and CDR2 as YNNKEL (reference sequence). The CDR3 nucleotides read TGTGCCAGCAGCCAAGAACCGGGGACACTGAACACTGAAGCTTTCTTT. This gives the protein CASSQEPGTLNTEAFF.

For the CDR3, the DNA is TGTGCCAGTAGTATAGCGGGGGCCCTCAATCAGCCCCAGCATTTT. This gives the protein CASSIAGALNQPQHF. This chain connects TRBV19 to TRBJ1-5, with D maybe TRBD1 (6 bases). The CDR3 runs 15 residues. Between the trimmed V and J ends, which lost 1 base and 3 bases, there was a span of 10 bases. Germline assignment: CDR1 LNHDA and CDR2 SQIVND (reference sequence).